The clone carrying this T cell receptor (beta chain) was seen repeatedly, ten times or more. Each CDR3 protein is one row after TCRdb ran MiXCR on the PCR reads. The table shows 550,000 to 750,000 distinct CDR3 sequences, with around 20% occurring only once. The germline gives CDR1 GTSNPN, CDR2 SVGIG (reference sequence). This CDR3 contains 14 residues. The V end was cut by 3 bases, the J end by 2 bases, with 10 bases between. This sample is part of a study of molecular identifiers for immune sequencing clone quantification. This sequence joins TRBV30 and TRBJ2-2, with D maybe TRBD2 (6 bases). The clonotype was recovered from a human donor in good health. Some libraries in this study had Jurkat cell RNA spiked in. The specimen was naive CD8+ T cells from blood, with Jurkat cell RNA spiked in. Regarding subset: FACS-sorted CD8+CD4-CCR7+CD45RA+ naive T cells. CDR3 residues: CAWRGLPNTGELFF. CDR3 sequence (DNA): TGTGCCTGGAGGGGACTTCCAAACACCGGGGAGCTGTTTTTT.